Described below is a single T cell receptor (beta chain) sequence and its context. What it binds is not known. The sample comes from a study of B cell selection in AIRE deficiency. In the source study's methods: Conventional T cell pools: 90,000 to 120,000 distinct patient, just over 1.3x10^5 donor TCRbeta sequences. The assay was immunoSEQ multiplex PCR, and TCRdb's table has in-frame clones only and misses some. V, J and clone size derive from that table, while D and trimming were established from the DNA sequence. The sample has some 24,000 clones, roughly 97% seen once. The CDR3 runs 11 residues. J gave up 12 bases and V 5 bases, and 7 bases lay outside the gene matches. The germline CDR1 and CDR2 sequences are SNHLY and FYNNEI. Conventional CD4 T cells were sorted as CD4+CD127+ cells. Notes on the study in general: Of approximately 4,000 shared Treg TCRbeta sequences, around 32% were healthy-only, approximately 9% patient-only. In TCRBV usage, CDR3 length and diversity, patient Tconv and Treg cells matched healthy donors. About 31% of healthy-shared Treg TCRbeta sequences appeared in patient Tconv cells.

This sequence joins TRBV2 and TRBJ2-7, with TRBD1 matching over 7 bases. This clonotype was sampled from a human donor in good health. The sample comprised CD4+CD127+ conventional T cells sorted from PBMCs. CDR3 sequence (DNA): TGTGCCAGCAGTATTGGACAGGTACCGTACTTC. Translating it yields CASSIGQVPYF.